Below, 4 T cell receptor beta chains from the same sample are listed, as sequenced in a study of blood T cell repertoires in COVID-19. The protocol was immunoSEQ multiplex PCR, while the TCRdb copy is restricted to in-frame clones and leaves out a portion. The sample lists over 250,000 clones; 83% were seen once. The sequencing input was peripheral blood. These TCRs come from a woman aged 45-59 years who had recovered from COVID-19.

This sequence joins TRBV9 and TRBJ2-3; a possible D gene is TRBD1 (6 bases). Trimming shortened V by 3 bases and J by 2 bases, and 10 bases separated the two germline ends. The CDR3 totals 14 residues. Germline assignment: CDR1 SGDLS and CDR2 YYNGEE. The CDR3: CASSAAGVTDTQYF. The CDR3 region has the DNA TGTGCCAGCAGCGCCGCAGGGGTCACAGATACGCAGTATTTT.

The chain uses TRBV27 and TRBJ1-4, with D perhaps matching TRBD1 (6 bases). From germline, CDR1 is MNHEY and CDR2 SMNVEV (reference sequence). V was clipped by 8 bases and J by 3 bases, with 13 bases between them. CDR3 size: 14 residues. CDR3 DNA: TGTGCCAGCTCGGGGGGCGGCTCTAATGAAAAACTGTTTTTT. Amino acid sequence: CASSGGGSNEKLFF. Using reference TRBV27 and TRBJ1-4 for the parts outside the CDR3, the full variable domain is EAQVTQNPRYLITVTGKKLTVTCSQNMNHEYMSWYRQDPGLGLRQIYYSMNVEVTDKGDVPEGYKVSRKEKRNFPLILESPSPNQTSLYFCASSGGGSNEKLFFGSGTQLSVL.

The rearrangement uses TRBV15 and TRBJ2-3; 8 nucleotides match TRBD1. The CDR3 has 15 amino acids. Germline trimming cut 3 bases from V and 2 bases from J; bases unmatched to any gene: 4. The germline CDR1 and CDR2 sequences are LNHNV and YYDKDF (reference sequence). The CDR3 sequence: CATSSPGQDTDTQYF. The CDR3 nucleotides read TGTGCCACCAGCAGCCCGGGACAGGACACAGATACGCAGTATTTT.

The chain uses TRBV10-3 and TRBJ1-2; TRBD1 matches at 7 bases. The CDR3 is 13 residues long. J lost 4 bases, V lost 6 bases, and 5 bases had no gene match. The V gene's germline CDR1 is ENHRY and CDR2 SYGVKD. CDR3 loop: CAISPDRVYGYTF. CDR3 DNA: TGTGCCATCAGCCCTGACAGGGTCTATGGCTACACCTTC.